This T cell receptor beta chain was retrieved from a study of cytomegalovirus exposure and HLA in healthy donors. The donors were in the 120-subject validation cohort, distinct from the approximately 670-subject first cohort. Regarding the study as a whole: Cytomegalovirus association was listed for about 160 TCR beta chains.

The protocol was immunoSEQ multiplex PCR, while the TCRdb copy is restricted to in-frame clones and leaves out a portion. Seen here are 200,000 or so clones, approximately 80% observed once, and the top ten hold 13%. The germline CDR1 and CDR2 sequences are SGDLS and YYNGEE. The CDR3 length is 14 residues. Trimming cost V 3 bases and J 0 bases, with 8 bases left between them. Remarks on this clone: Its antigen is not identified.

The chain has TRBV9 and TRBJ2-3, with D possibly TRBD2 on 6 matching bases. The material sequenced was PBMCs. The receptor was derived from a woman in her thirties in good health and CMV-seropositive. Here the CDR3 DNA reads TGTGCCAGCAGCGAAAGCGGGAGCACAGATACGCAGTATTTT. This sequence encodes CASSESGSTDTQYF.